This T cell receptor (beta chain) was captured in a study of breast tumors, draining lymph nodes, adjacent tissues. Study results and limitations: Findings are consistent with lymph node origin and intratumoral expansion of most tumor T cells. That most tumor T cells come from lymph nodes remained unproven. Tumor TCR diversity was below lymph nodes but above nontumor tissue. Luminal-like breast cancer showed significantly higher tumor–nontumor repertoire similarity than basal-like.

TCRdb re-called the multiplex PCR reads through MiXCR, storing one row per CDR3 protein. The table shows 75,000 to 100,000 distinct CDR3 sequences, with approximately 19% occurring only once. The lymph nodes were axillary draining lymph nodes from breast cancer patients. This clonotype has a count of ten or more. Its antigen remains unidentified. The sample consisted of axillary lymph node tissue. The TCR sequence derives from a female donor with breast cancer. Some clones in this sample may be carry-over from other donors' samples.

The DNA for the CDR3 is TGTGCCAGCAGCCAACCTGGTAGCGGGTACAATGAGCAGTTCTTC. This codes for CASSQPGSGYNEQFF. The chain is built from TRBV4-2 and TRBJ2-1, with 7 bases lining up with TRBD2. There are 15 residues in the CDR3. Germline V gene data show CDR1 as LGHNA and CDR2 as YNFKEQ. V shed 2 bases, J shed 4 bases, and the junction held 5 bases outside the gene matches.